This paragraph reports one TCR beta chain. Participant-given clinical history determined each cohort assignment. V trimming: 6 bases; J trimming: 0 bases; junction bases outside the gene matches: 7. This CDR3 is 16 amino acids long. Germline V CDR1 and CDR2: SGHTA, FQGNSA. This entry comes from a study of blood T cell repertoires in COVID-19. The table came from immunoSEQ multiplex PCR; TCRdb's copy has only in-frame clones and leaves some out. The sample lists about 400,000 clones; nearly 90% were seen once. The origin of this receptor is a woman between 25 and 40 years old who had recovered from COVID-19. What was sequenced was PBMCs or T cells enriched from blood (not recorded which). The chain joins TRBV7-2 to TRBJ1-5, with TRBD1 identical over 8 bases. The CDR3 is CASRAQGAGSNQPQHF. DNA of the CDR3: TGTGCCAGCAGGGCCCAGGGGGCCGGTAGCAATCAGCCCCAGCATTTT.